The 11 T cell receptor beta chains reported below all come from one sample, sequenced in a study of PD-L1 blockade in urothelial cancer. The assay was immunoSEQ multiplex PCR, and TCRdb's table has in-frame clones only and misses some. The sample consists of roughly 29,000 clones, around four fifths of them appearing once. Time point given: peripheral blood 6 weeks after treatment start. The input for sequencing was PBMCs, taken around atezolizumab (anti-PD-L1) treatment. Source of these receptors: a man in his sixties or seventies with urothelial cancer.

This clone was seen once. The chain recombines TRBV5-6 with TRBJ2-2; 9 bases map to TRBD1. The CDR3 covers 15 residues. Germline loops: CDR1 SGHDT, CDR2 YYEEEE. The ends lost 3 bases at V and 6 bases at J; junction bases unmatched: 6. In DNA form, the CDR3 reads TGTGCCAGCAGCTCCGGGACAGGGTTTGCCGGGGAGCTGTTTTTT. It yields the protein CASSSGTGFAGELFF.

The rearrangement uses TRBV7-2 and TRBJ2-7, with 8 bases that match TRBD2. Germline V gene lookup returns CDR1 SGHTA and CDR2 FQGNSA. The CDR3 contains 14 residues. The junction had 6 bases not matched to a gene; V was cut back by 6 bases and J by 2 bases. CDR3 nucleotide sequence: TGTGCCAGCAGTCCCGGGACTAGAACCTACGAGCAGTACTTC. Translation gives CASSPGTRTYEQYF.

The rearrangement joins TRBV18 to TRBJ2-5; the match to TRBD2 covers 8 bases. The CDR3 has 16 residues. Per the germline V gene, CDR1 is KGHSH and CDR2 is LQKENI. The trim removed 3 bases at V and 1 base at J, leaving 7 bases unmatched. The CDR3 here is CASSPESGGAQETQYF. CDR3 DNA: TGTGCCAGCTCACCGGAAAGCGGGGGAGCCCAAGAGACCCAGTACTTC.

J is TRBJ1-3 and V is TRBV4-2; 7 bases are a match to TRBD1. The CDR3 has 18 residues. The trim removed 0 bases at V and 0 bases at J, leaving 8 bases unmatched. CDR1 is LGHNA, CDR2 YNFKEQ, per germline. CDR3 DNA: TGTGCCAGCAGCCAAGATCGGACAGGTTCGTCCTCTGGAAACACCATATATTTT. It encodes CASSQDRTGSSSGNTIYF.

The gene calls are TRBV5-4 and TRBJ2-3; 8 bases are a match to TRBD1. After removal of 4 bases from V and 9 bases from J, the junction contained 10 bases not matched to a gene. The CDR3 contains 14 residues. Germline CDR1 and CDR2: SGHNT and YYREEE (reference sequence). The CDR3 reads CASSPDRGAVTQYF. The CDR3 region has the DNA TGTGCCAGCAGCCCAGACAGGGGAGCCGTCACGCAGTATTTT.

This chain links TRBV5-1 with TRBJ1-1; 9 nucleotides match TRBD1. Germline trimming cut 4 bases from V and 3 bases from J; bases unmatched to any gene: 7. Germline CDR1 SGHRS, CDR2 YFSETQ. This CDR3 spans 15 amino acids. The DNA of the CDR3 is TGCGCCAGCAGCATCTGGACAGGGGTTGACACTGAAGCTTTCTTT. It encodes CASSIWTGVDTEAFF. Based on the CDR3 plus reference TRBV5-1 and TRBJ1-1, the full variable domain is KAGVTQTPRYLIKTRGQQVTLSCSPISGHRSVSWYQQTPGQGLQFLFEYFSETQRNKGNFPGRFSGRQFSNSRSEMNVSTLELGDSALYLCASSIWTGVDTEAFFGQGTRLTVV.

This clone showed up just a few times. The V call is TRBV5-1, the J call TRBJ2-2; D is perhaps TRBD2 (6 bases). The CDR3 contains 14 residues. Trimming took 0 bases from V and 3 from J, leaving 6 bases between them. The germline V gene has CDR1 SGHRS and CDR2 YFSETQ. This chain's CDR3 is CASSLAGDTGELFF. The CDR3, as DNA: TGCGCCAGCAGCTTGGCGGGGGACACCGGGGAGCTGTTTTTT. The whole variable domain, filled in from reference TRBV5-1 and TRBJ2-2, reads KAGVTQTPRYLIKTRGQQVTLSCSPISGHRSVSWYQQTPGQGLQFLFEYFSETQRNKGNFPGRFSGRQFSNSRSEMNVSTLELGDSALYLCASSLAGDTGELFFGEGSRLTVL.

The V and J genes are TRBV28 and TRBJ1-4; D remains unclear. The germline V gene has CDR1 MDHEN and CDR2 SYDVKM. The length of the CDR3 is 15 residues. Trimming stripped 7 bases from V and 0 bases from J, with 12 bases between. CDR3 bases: TGTGCCAGCAACCCAATGGCCTCAACTAATGAAAAACTGTTTTTT. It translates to CASNPMASTNEKLFF.

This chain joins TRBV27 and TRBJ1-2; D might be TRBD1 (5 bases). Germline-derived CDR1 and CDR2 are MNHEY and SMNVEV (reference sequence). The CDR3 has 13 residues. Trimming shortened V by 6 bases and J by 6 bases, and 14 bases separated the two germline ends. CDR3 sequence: CASSAQGLNGYTF. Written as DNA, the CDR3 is TGTGCCAGCAGCGCCCAGGGTTTGAATGGCTACACCTTC.

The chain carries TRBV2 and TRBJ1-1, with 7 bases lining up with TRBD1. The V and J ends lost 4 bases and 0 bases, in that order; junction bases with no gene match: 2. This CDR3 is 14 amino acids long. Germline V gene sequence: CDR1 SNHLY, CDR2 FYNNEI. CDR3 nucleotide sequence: TGTGCCAGCAGTGTGGGACAGATGAACACTGAAGCTTTCTTT. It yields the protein CASSVGQMNTEAFF.

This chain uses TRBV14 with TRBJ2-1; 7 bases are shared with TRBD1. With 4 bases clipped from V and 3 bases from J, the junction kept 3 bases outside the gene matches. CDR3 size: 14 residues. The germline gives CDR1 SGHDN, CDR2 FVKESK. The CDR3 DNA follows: TGTGCCAGCAGCCCTTGGACAGGCTACAATGAGCAGTTCTTC. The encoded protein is CASSPWTGYNEQFF.